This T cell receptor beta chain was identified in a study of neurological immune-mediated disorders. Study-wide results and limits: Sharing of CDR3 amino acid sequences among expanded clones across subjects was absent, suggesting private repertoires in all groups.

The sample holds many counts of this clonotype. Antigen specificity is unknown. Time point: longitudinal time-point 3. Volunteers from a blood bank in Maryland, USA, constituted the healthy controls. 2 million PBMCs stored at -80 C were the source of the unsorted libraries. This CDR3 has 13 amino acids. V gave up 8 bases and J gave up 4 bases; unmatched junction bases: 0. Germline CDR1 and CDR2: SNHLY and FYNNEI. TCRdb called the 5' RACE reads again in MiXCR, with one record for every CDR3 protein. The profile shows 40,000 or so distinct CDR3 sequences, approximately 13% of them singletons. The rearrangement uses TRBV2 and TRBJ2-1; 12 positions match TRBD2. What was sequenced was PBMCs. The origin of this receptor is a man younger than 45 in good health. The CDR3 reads CASGTSGYNEQFF. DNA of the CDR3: TGTGCCAGCGGGACTAGCGGGTACAATGAGCAGTTCTTC.